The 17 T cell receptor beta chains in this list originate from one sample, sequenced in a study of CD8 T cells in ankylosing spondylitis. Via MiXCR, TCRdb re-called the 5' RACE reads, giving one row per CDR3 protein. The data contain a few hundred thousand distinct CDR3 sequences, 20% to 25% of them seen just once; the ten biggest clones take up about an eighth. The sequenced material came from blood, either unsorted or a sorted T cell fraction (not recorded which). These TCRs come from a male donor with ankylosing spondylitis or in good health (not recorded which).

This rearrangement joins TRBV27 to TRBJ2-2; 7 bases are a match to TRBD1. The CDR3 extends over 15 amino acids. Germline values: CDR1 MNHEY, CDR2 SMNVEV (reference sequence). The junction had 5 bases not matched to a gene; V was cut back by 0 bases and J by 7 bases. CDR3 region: CASSLSEGAVGELFF. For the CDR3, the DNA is TGTGCCAGCAGTTTATCAGAGGGGGCGGTCGGGGAGCTGTTTTTT.

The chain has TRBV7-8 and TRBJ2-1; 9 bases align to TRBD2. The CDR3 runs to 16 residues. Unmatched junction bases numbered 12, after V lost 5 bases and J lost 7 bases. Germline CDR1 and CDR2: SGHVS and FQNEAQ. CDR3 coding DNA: TGTGCCAGCAGCGCCCCTGGCGGGGGGGCCCGGAATGAGCAGTTCTTC. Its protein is CASSAPGGGARNEQFF.

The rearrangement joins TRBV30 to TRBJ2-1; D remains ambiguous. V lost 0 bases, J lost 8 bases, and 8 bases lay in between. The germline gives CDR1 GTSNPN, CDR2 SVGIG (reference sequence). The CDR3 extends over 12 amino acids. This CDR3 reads CAWSVLGDEQFF. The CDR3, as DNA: TGTGCCTGGAGTGTACTTGGGGATGAGCAGTTCTTC. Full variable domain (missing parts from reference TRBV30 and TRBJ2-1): SQTIHQWPATLVQPVGSPLSLECTVEGTSNPNLYWYRQAAGRGLQLLFYSVGIGQISSEVPQNLSASRPQDRQFILSSKKLLLSDSGFYLCAWSVLGDEQFFGPGTRLTVL.

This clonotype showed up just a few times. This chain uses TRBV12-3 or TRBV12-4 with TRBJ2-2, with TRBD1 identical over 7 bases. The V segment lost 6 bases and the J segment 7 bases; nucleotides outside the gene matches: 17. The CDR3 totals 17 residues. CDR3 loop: CASSPTGANGRSGELFF. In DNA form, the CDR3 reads TGTGCCAGCAGCCCTACAGGGGCAAACGGGCGTAGCGGGGAGCTGTTTTTT.

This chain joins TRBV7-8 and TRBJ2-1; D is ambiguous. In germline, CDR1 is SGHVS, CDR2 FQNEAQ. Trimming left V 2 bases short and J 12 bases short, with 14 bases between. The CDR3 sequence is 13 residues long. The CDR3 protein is CASSLPRRVWQFF. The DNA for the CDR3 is TGTGCCAGCAGCTTACCCCGCCGGGTATGGCAGTTCTTC. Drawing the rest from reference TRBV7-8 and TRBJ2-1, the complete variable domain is GAGVSQSPRYKVAKRGQDVALRCDPISGHVSLFWYQQALGQGPEFLTYFQNEAQLDKSGLPSDRFFAERPEGSVSTLKIQRTQQEDSAVYLCASSLPRRVWQFFGPGTRLTVL.

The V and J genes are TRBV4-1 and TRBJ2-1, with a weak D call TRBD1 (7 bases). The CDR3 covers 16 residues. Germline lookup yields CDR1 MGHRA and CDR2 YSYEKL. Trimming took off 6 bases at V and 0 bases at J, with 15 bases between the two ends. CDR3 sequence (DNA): TGCGCCAGCAGGTGGACGGGGGACAGCTCCTACAATGAGCAGTTCTTC. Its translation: CASRWTGDSSYNEQFF.

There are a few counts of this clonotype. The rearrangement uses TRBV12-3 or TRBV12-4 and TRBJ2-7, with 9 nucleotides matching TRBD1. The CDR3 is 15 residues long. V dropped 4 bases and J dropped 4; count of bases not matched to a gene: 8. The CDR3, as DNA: TGTGCCAGCAGTTCATCACAGGGGGCGGATTACGAGCAGTACTTC. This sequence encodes CASSSSQGADYEQYF.

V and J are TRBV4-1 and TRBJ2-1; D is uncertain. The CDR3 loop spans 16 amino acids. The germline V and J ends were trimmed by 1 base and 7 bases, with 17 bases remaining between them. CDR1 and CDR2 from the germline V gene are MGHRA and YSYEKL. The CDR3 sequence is CASSQGLGSAWNEQFF. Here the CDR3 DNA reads TGCGCCAGCAGCCAAGGCTTGGGGTCCGCTTGGAATGAGCAGTTCTTC.

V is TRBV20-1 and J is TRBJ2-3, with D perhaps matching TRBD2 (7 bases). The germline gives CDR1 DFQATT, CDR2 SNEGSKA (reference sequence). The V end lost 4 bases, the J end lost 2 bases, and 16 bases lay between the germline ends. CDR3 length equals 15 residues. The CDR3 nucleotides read TGCAGTGCTAAAGCCCCGGGGGGCGACACAGATACGCAGTATTTT. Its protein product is CSAKAPGGDTDTQYF.

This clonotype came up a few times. The CDR3 DNA is TGCGCCAGCAGCCAAGATGTGGGGACTTACAATGAGCAGTTCTTC. Translating it yields CASSQDVGTYNEQFF. This chain connects TRBV4-1 to TRBJ2-1; maybe TRBD2 (6 bases). This CDR3 has 15 amino acids. Germline CDR1 and CDR2: MGHRA and YSYEKL. V was shortened by 0 bases and J by 4 bases, with 10 bases between the two germline ends.

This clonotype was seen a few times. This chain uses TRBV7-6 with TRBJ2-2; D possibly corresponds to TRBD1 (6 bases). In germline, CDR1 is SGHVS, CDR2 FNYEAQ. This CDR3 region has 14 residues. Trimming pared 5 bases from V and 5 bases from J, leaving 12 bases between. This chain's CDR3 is CASSKAGETGELFF. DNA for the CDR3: TGTGCCAGCAGCAAAGCAGGGGAAACCGGGGAGCTGTTTTTT. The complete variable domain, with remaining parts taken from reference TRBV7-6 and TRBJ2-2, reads GAGVSQSPRYKVTKRGQDVALRCDPISGHVSLYWYRQALGQGPEFLTYFNYEAQQDKSGLPNDRFSAERPEGSISTLTIQRTEQRDSAMYRCASSKAGETGELFFGEGSRLTVL.

The CDR3 region has the DNA TGTGCCAGCAGCTTAGGTTCCCAGGGCTACGAGCAGTACTTC. Amino acids: CASSLGSQGYEQYF. This chain joins TRBV7-9 and TRBJ2-7; the D gene is possibly TRBD1 (5 bases). Germline CDR1 SEHNR, CDR2 FQNEAQ (reference sequence). The V end lost 1 base, the J end lost 3 bases, and 10 bases lay between the germline ends. The CDR3 is 14 residues long.

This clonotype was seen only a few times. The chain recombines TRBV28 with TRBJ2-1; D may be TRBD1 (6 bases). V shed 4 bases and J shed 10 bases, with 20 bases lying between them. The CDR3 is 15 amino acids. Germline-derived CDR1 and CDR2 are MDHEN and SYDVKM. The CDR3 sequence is CASSSALQGSGEQFF. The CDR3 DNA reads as TGTGCCAGCAGTTCCGCCCTACAGGGTAGTGGGGAGCAGTTCTTC. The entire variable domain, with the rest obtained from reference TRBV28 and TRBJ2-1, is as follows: DVKVTQSSRYLVKRTGEKVFLECVQDMDHENMFWYRQDPGLGLRLIYFSYDVKMKEKGDIPEGYSVSREKKERFSLILESASTNQTSMYLCASSSALQGSGEQFFGPGTRLTVL.

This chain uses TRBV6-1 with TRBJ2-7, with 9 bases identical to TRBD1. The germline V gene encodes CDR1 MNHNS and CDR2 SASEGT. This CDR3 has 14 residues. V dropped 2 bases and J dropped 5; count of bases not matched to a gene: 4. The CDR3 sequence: CASSEMGQGNEQYF. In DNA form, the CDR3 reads TGTGCCAGCAGTGAAATGGGACAGGGAAACGAGCAGTACTTC.

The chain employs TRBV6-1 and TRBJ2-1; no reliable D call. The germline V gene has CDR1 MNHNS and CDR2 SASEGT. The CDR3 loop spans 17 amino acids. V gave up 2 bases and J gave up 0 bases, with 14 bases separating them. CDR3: CASSESWAVSSYNEQFF. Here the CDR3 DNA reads TGTGCCAGCAGTGAAAGTTGGGCAGTCAGCTCCTACAATGAGCAGTTCTTC.

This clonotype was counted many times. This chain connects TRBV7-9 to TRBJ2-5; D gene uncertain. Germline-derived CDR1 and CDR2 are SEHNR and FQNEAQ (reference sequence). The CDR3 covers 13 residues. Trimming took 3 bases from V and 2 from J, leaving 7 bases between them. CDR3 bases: TGTGCCAGCAGCTTGGGCAGACAAGAGACCCAGTACTTC. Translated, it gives CASSLGRQETQYF.

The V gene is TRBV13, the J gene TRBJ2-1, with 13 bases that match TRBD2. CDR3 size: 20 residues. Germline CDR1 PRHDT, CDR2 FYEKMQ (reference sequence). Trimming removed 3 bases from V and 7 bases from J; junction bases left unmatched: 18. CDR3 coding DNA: TGTGCCAGCAGCTTCCTAAAACTAGCGGGGGGGCCGGAGTTTACGAATGAGCAGTTCTTC. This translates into CASSFLKLAGGPEFTNEQFF.